The sample holds a few counts of the clone carrying this T cell receptor beta chain. Antigen specificity is unknown. These data come from a study of identical twins. V was shortened by 5 bases and J by 8 bases, with 25 bases between the two germline ends. In germline, CDR1 is DFQATT, CDR2 SNEGSKA (reference sequence). The length of the CDR3 is 16 residues. Overall study findings and caveats: Invariant T cells like MAIT and iNKT could partly confound the zero-insertion analyses.

TCRdb reprocessed the 5' RACE reads with MiXCR, giving one entry per CDR3 protein. Of roughly 690,000 distinct CDR3 sequences listed, over 5% were seen once; the top ten hold approximately 1.6%. The clonotype was recovered from a young man in good health. The rearrangement joins TRBV20-1 to TRBJ2-1; TRBD1 is a possible D gene (6 bases). The sample comprised naive T cells sorted from blood. The DNA of the CDR3 is TGCAGTGCTGGTGCTTGGGGGCGAGGAGATCCCCATGAGCAGTTCTTC. Translated, it gives CSAGAWGRGDPHEQFF.